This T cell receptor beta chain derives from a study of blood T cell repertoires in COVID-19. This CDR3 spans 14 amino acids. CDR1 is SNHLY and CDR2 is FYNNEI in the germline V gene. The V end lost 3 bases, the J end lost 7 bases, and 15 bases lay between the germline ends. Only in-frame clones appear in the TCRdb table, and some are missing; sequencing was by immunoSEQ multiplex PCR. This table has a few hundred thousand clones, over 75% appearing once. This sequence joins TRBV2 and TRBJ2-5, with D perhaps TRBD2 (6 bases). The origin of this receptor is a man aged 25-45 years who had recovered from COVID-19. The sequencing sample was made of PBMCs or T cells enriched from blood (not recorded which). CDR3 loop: CASSDGGTRRTQYF. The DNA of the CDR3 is TGTGCCAGCAGTGACGGGGGTACCAGGAGGACCCAGTACTTC.